The 6 T cell receptor beta chains given below trace back to one sample, sequenced in a study of CD8 T cells in Susac syndrome. A quantity of roughly 0.5 to 1 ug RNA underwent reverse transcription using random hexamers. Each CDR3 protein gets one entry after TCRdb re-called the immunoSEQ multiplex PCR reads with MiXCR. The sample gives around 150,000 distinct CDR3 sequences, almost 96% of which show up once; over 0.075% is in the top ten. Sequencing was done on a sample of CD4+ T cells from PBMCs. The receptor set was obtained from a human donor with Susac syndrome.

The genes are TRBV5-1 and TRBJ2-1; TRBD2 aligns across 7 bases. V lost 0 bases and J lost 3; bases outside the gene matches: 0. This CDR3 has 14 amino acids. In germline, CDR1 is SGHRS, CDR2 YFSETQ. CDR3 loop: CASSLGEGYNEQFF. DNA for the CDR3: TGCGCCAGCAGCTTGGGGGAGGGCTACAATGAGCAGTTCTTC.

J is TRBJ1-5 and V is TRBV25-1; D remains ambiguous. With 3 bases removed from V and 9 bases from J, the gap between germline ends came to 9 bases. There are 12 residues in the CDR3. Germline CDR1 MGHDK, CDR2 SYGVNS. The CDR3 protein is CASSERVGPQHF. The CDR3, as DNA: TGTGCCAGCAGTGAGCGGGTCGGGCCCCAGCATTTT.

The chain has TRBV7-2 and TRBJ2-3; D gene uncertain. The CDR3 has 12 residues. The V end was cut by 1 base, the J end by 5 bases, with 4 bases between. The germline V gene encodes CDR1 SGHTA and CDR2 FQGNSA. The CDR3 sequence is CASSLDEDTQYF. The CDR3 DNA is TGTGCCAGCAGCTTAGATGAAGATACGCAGTATTTT. Supplemented by reference TRBV7-2 and TRBJ2-3, the full variable domain reads GAGVSQSPSNKVTEKGKDVELRCDPISGHTALYWYRQSLGQGLEFLIYFQGNSAPDKSGLPSDRFSAERTGGSVSTLTIQRTQQEDSAVYLCASSLDEDTQYFGPGTRLTVL.

This chain connects TRBV5-1 to TRBJ1-2; 7 positions match TRBD1. J lost 8 bases, V lost 4 bases, and 14 bases had no gene match. This CDR3 has 15 amino acids. Looked up from germline, CDR1 is SGHRS and CDR2 is YFSETQ. This chain's CDR3 is CASSTEGTAGSGYTF. DNA for the CDR3: TGCGCCAGCAGCACAGAAGGGACAGCCGGATCAGGCTACACCTTC.

The CDR3 DNA reads as TGTGCCAGCAGCCAGCACATCGGGAATTCACCCCTCCACTTT. It codes for CASSQHIGNSPLHF. The chain employs TRBV3-1 and TRBJ1-6; D is unresolved. The germline CDR1 and CDR2 sequences are LGHDT and YNNKEL (reference sequence). The CDR3 contains 14 residues. The V gene lost 3 bases and the J gene lost 7 bases, with 10 bases spanning the gap.

In DNA form, the CDR3 reads TGCAGCGCGGGACAGCAAACCAATGAGCAGTTCTTC. Translation gives CSAGQQTNEQFF. This chain connects TRBV29-1 to TRBJ2-1; 7 bases line up with TRBD1. Germline loops: CDR1 SQVTM, CDR2 ANQGSEA. The CDR3 contains 12 residues. Trimming at V came to 7 bases and at J to 6 bases, leaving 6 bases not matched to a gene.